The 32 T cell receptor beta chains presented below share a single source sample, sequenced in a study of blood T cell repertoires in COVID-19. The repertoire was sequenced with immunoSEQ multiplex PCR; TCRdb's copy has only in-frame clones and lacks some. The sample yields roughly 95,000 clones, roughly four fifths seen once. Specimen: peripheral blood. The receptors come from a man aged 60-69 years with acute or convalescent COVID-19.

The chain has TRBV11-2 and TRBJ1-6, with 7 bases lining up with TRBD1. This CDR3 has 14 residues. Germline assignment: CDR1 SGHAT and CDR2 FQNNGV. The trim removed 7 bases at V and 9 bases at J, leaving 9 bases unmatched. Written as DNA, the CDR3 is TGTGCCAGCACCCCGACAGGGAAGGCTTCACCCCTCCACTTT. As protein: CASTPTGKASPLHF.

The chain recombines TRBV9 with TRBJ1-4; 7 nucleotides align to TRBD1. The CDR3 runs to 15 residues. Losses at the gene ends were 4 bases for V and 7 bases for J; bases not matched to a gene: 10. Germline values: CDR1 SGDLS, CDR2 YYNGEE. CDR3 in amino acids: CASSNTGAGGEKLFF. CDR3 sequence (DNA): TGTGCCAGCAGCAACACAGGGGCTGGAGGTGAAAAACTGTTTTTT. The entire variable domain, with the rest obtained from reference TRBV9 and TRBJ1-4, is as follows: DSGVTQTPKHLITATGQRVTLRCSPRSGDLSVYWYQQSLDQGLQFLIQYYNGEERAKGNILERFSAQQFPDLHSELNLSSLELGDSALYFCASSNTGAGGEKLFFGSGTQLSVL.

The V and J genes are TRBV28 and TRBJ1-3; 7 bases line up with TRBD1. With 7 bases clipped from V and 5 bases from J, the junction kept 2 bases outside the gene matches. This CDR3 has 12 amino acids. CDR1 is MDHEN and CDR2 is SYDVKM in the germline V gene. The CDR3 DNA reads as TGTGCCAGCACGACAGGGCGAAACACCATATATTTT. Amino acids: CASTTGRNTIYF.

The chain links TRBV4-1 to TRBJ2-5, with TRBD2 identical over 11 bases. The germline V gene has CDR1 MGHRA and CDR2 YSYEKL. Germline trimming cut 2 bases from V and 1 base from J; bases unmatched to any gene: 3. The CDR3 consists of 16 residues. CDR3 nucleotide sequence: TGCGCCAGCAGCCAACCGGGACTAGCGGTCCAAGAGACCCAGTACTTC. Translating gives CASSQPGLAVQETQYF.

J is TRBJ2-5 and V is TRBV10-1; 7 bases map to TRBD2. The V gene's germline CDR1 is WNHNN and CDR2 SYGVQD (reference sequence). The CDR3 extends over 14 amino acids. V dropped 3 bases and J dropped 2; count of bases not matched to a gene: 3. The CDR3 sequence: CASSDGTTQETQYF. Written as DNA, the CDR3 is TGCGCCAGCAGTGACGGGACTACACAAGAGACCCAGTACTTC.

The chain carries TRBV9 and TRBJ1-2, with D possibly TRBD1 on 6 matching bases. The V and J ends lost 1 base and 5 bases respectively, with 9 bases between them. Per the germline V gene, CDR1 is SGDLS and CDR2 is YYNGEE. The CDR3 consists of 13 residues. The CDR3 nucleotides are TGTGCCAGCAGCGTAAGGACAGAATATGGCTACACCTTC. This encodes CASSVRTEYGYTF.

This clone was recorded at least ten times. V gene TRBV4-3 combines with J gene TRBJ1-4, with D perhaps TRBD1 (5 bases). The germline V gene encodes CDR1 LGHNA and CDR2 YSLEER. The ends were cut back, 0 bases at V and 6 bases at J, with 11 bases in the middle. The CDR3 consists of 15 residues. Here the CDR3 reads CASSQDLREDEKLFF. CDR3 nucleotide sequence: TGCGCCAGCAGCCAAGACCTCAGGGAGGATGAAAAACTGTTTTTT.

The rearrangement uses TRBV4-3 and TRBJ2-2, with unresolved D. This CDR3 spans 16 amino acids. V lost 0 bases, J lost 5 bases, and 13 bases lay in between. Germline values: CDR1 LGHNA, CDR2 YSLEER. The CDR3 DNA reads TGCGCCAGCAGCCAAGATCCACTTCGTAGAACCGGGGAGCTGTTTTTT. Amino acids: CASSQDPLRRTGELFF.

The rearrangement links TRBV6-2 or TRBV6-3 to TRBJ1-2; D uncertain. With 0 bases removed from V and 2 bases from J, the gap between germline ends came to 7 bases. Germline values: CDR1 MNHEY, CDR2 SVGEGT. The CDR3 length is 14 residues. The CDR3 sequence: CASSYSPVNYGYTF. As DNA, the CDR3 is TGTGCCAGCAGTTACTCGCCAGTCAACTATGGCTACACCTTC.

Regarding this clone: The sample contains more than one DNA sequence encoding this CDR3. The CDR3 sequence: CASSLQGAGGYTF. The CDR3 nucleotides are TGTGCCAGCAGTCTCCAGGGGGCGGGGGGCTACACCTTC. The chain uses TRBV27 and TRBJ1-2; 8 nucleotides match TRBD1. Germline V gene lookup returns CDR1 MNHEY and CDR2 SMNVEV (reference sequence). J lost 8 bases, V lost 5 bases, and 7 bases had no gene match. The CDR3 has 13 residues.

The rearrangement uses TRBV7-8 and TRBJ1-2, with 10 nucleotides matching TRBD1. From germline, CDR1 is SGHVS and CDR2 FQNEAQ. V dropped 4 bases and J dropped 8; count of bases not matched to a gene: 13. CDR3 size: 16 residues. The CDR3 DNA is TGTGCCAGCAGCTCCGACCGGGACAGGGGAAGGTTGGGCTACACCTTC. Its translation: CASSSDRDRGRLGYTF.

The V gene is TRBV7-3, the J gene TRBJ1-2; TRBD1 might be the D (6 bases). Germline V CDR1 and CDR2: SGHTA, FQGTGA. CDR3 length equals 13 residues. V was clipped by 6 bases and J by 2 bases, with 10 bases between them. This CDR3 is CASSRDRNYGYTF. The CDR3, as DNA: TGTGCCAGCAGTCGTGACAGGAACTATGGCTACACCTTC.

This clone occurred a few times. The chain is built from TRBV7-9 and TRBJ1-4, with D hard to call. Deletions cut 1 base from V and 4 bases from J, with 7 bases between. Germline V gives CDR1 SEHNR, CDR2 FQNEAQ (reference sequence). This CDR3 has 14 residues. CDR3 region: CASSLGGLNEKLFF. The CDR3 DNA follows: TGTGCCAGCAGCTTAGGAGGGCTTAATGAAAAACTGTTTTTT.

The V and J genes are TRBV28 and TRBJ2-1; TRBD1 matches at 10 bases. The CDR3 consists of 14 residues. The germline V gene has CDR1 MDHEN and CDR2 SYDVKM. Trimming cost V 3 bases and J 8 bases; bases outside gene matches: 4. The CDR3 sequence: CASSLTGGVYEQFF. The DNA of the CDR3 is TGTGCCAGCAGTTTGACAGGGGGCGTTTATGAGCAGTTCTTC.

The rearrangement joins TRBV3-1 (or the pseudogene TRBV3-2) to TRBJ1-5; D is unclear. This CDR3 contains 14 residues. Looked up from germline, CDR1 is LGHDT and CDR2 is YNNKEL (reference sequence). V dropped 5 bases and J dropped 7 bases, with 15 bases sitting between them. This CDR3 reads CASSVRSQRQPQHF. In DNA form, the CDR3 reads TGTGCCAGCAGCGTACGGTCTCAGAGGCAGCCCCAGCATTTT.

In this sample, this clone turned up once. V is TRBV6-5 and J is TRBJ1-2; D might be TRBD1 (6 bases). Trimming took 6 bases from V and 0 from J, leaving 8 bases between them. This CDR3 spans 13 amino acids. Germline lookup yields CDR1 MNHEY and CDR2 SVGAGI. The CDR3 loop reads CASRGTTNYGYTF. In nucleotides, the CDR3 is TGTGCCAGCAGGGGGACAACTAACTATGGCTACACCTTC.

The chain uses TRBV5-4 and TRBJ1-2, with TRBD1 identical over 7 bases. Per germline, CDR1 SGHNT and CDR2 YYREEE (reference sequence). The ends lost 4 bases at V and 4 bases at J; junction bases unmatched: 10. The CDR3 runs 15 residues. CDR3 in DNA: TGTGCCAGCAGCGTGGCAGGGGGAAGTGGCTATGGCTACACCTTC. Residues: CASSVAGGSGYGYTF.

CDR3 protein: CASSTYEQYV. As DNA, the CDR3 is TGTGCCAGTAGCACTTACGAGCAGTACGTC. This chain links TRBV19 with TRBJ2-7; D unclear. Trimming stripped 6 bases from V and 4 bases from J, with 4 bases between. The CDR3 consists of 10 residues. Germline CDR1 LNHDA, CDR2 SQIVND (reference sequence).

CDR3 region: CASSYSTGEGGYTF. In DNA, the CDR3 is TGTGCCAGCAGTTACTCGACAGGGGAGGGAGGCTACACCTTC. The chain combines TRBV6-5 with TRBJ1-2, with 8 bases lining up with TRBD1. In germline, CDR1 is MNHEY, CDR2 SVGAGI. The CDR3 is 14 residues long. V lost 0 bases, J lost 8 bases, and 5 bases stayed unmatched.

V usage is TRBV11-3 and J usage is TRBJ2-1; TRBD1 aligns across 7 bases. CDR1 is SGHNT, CDR2 YENEEA, per germline. Losses at the gene ends were 4 bases for V and 0 bases for J; bases not matched to a gene: 3. The CDR3 is 15 residues long. This CDR3 is CASSSPGGSYNEQFF. The CDR3 nucleotides are TGTGCCAGCAGCTCTCCAGGGGGCTCCTACAATGAGCAGTTCTTC.

The CDR3 DNA reads TGTGCCAGCAGCCCGAGACAGGGCACTACTGAAGCTTTCTTT. It yields the protein CASSPRQGTTEAFF. J is TRBJ1-1 and V is TRBV7-9, with 7 bases lining up with TRBD1. The CDR3 has 14 residues. Germline V gives CDR1 SEHNR, CDR2 FQNEAQ (reference sequence). Germline trimming cut 5 bases from V and 5 bases from J; bases unmatched to any gene: 8.

The chain carries TRBV4-1 and TRBJ1-2, with 9 bases aligning to TRBD1. There are 14 residues in the CDR3. V dropped 4 bases and J dropped 8; count of bases not matched to a gene: 8. Per germline, CDR1 MGHRA and CDR2 YSYEKL. CDR3 sequence reads: CASSPSQGAIGYTF. In nucleotides, the CDR3 is TGCGCCAGCAGCCCTTCACAGGGGGCAATAGGCTACACCTTC.

The chain is built from TRBV9 and TRBJ2-6; 9 bases fit TRBD1. V lost 2 bases and J lost 4; bases outside the gene matches: 16. The CDR3 runs 20 residues. Germline V gene lookup returns CDR1 SGDLS and CDR2 YYNGEE. CDR3 in amino acids: CASSVRRGGQGSGGANVLTF. The CDR3, as DNA: TGTGCCAGCAGCGTCAGGAGGGGGGGACAGGGTTCAGGAGGGGCCAACGTCCTGACTTTC.

This clone came up many times. CDR3 DNA sequence: TGTGCCAGCAGCTTAGGCGGAGGCCTAATGAGTAACACTGAAGCTTTCTTT. Residues: CASSLGGGLMSNTEAFF. This chain uses TRBV7-8 with TRBJ1-1, with D unclear. Germline assignment: CDR1 SGHVS and CDR2 FQNEAQ. V lost 1 base and J lost 2, with 17 bases in between. The CDR3 runs to 17 residues.

This clone appeared once. The J gene is TRBJ2-5, the V gene TRBV19; 9 bases are shared with TRBD2. Germline CDR1 is LNHDA and CDR2 is SQIVND (reference sequence). The CDR3 is 17 amino acids. The V segment lost 0 bases and the J segment 4 bases; nucleotides outside the gene matches: 9. CDR3: CASSIDPVAGERETQYF. The CDR3 region has the DNA TGTGCCAGTAGTATAGATCCGGTAGCGGGAGAACGAGAGACCCAGTACTTC.

This chain connects TRBV14 to TRBJ2-1, with D perhaps matching TRBD2 (7 bases). CDR3 size: 17 residues. Deletions cut 2 bases from V and 8 bases from J, with 22 bases between. Germline V lookup: CDR1 SGHDN, CDR2 FVKESK. For the CDR3, the DNA is TGTGCCAGCAGCCAACCGAGGGGGGGCAGGGGACGCGATGAGCAGTTCTTC. This sequence encodes CASSQPRGGRGRDEQFF.

This clone came up a few times. The rearrangement uses TRBV7-8 and TRBJ2-3; 12 bases agree with TRBD1. The CDR3 is 16 amino acids. Trimming removed 5 bases from V and 5 bases from J; junction bases left unmatched: 8. Per germline, CDR1 SGHVS and CDR2 FQNEAQ. CDR3 sequence reads: CASSRSGTGGIDTQYF. CDR3 DNA sequence: TGTGCCAGCAGCCGTTCCGGGACAGGGGGCATAGATACGCAGTATTTT.

The rearrangement links TRBV11-3 to TRBJ2-1; TRBD2 matches at 10 bases. This CDR3 contains 16 residues. CDR1 is SGHNT, CDR2 YENEEA, per germline. Losses at the gene ends were 2 bases for V and 8 bases for J; bases not matched to a gene: 9. The CDR3: CASSLYASGSKDEQFF. In DNA form, the CDR3 reads TGTGCCAGCAGCTTATATGCTAGCGGGAGTAAGGATGAGCAGTTCTTC. The full variable domain, rest sourced from reference TRBV11-3 and TRBJ2-1, is EAGVVQSPRYKIIEKKQPVAFWCNPISGHNTLYWYLQNLGQGPELLIRYENEEAVDDSQLPKDRFSAERLKGVDSTLKIQPAELGDSAVYLCASSLYASGSKDEQFFGPGTRLTVL.

This sequence joins TRBV24-1 and TRBJ2-2; no definite D call. Between the trimmed V and J ends, which lost 9 bases and 0 bases, there was a span of 13 bases. Germline V gene data show CDR1 as KGHDR and CDR2 as SFDVKD. The CDR3 length is 15 residues. CDR3 protein: CATAFGSSNTGELFF. Here the CDR3 DNA reads TGTGCCACCGCCTTCGGTTCCTCGAACACCGGGGAGCTGTTTTTT.

This chain connects TRBV12-5 to TRBJ2-3, with 7 bases that match TRBD2. In germline, CDR1 is LGHNT, CDR2 FRNRAP. V shed 4 bases, J shed 5 bases, and the junction held 12 bases outside the gene matches. This CDR3 has 16 amino acids. CDR3 protein: CASGSGRGGLVDTQYF. CDR3 sequence (DNA): TGTGCTAGTGGTTCTGGAAGGGGAGGGTTAGTAGATACGCAGTATTTT.

This clone has a handful of counts. The CDR3 loop reads CASSSVAGTDTQYF. The CDR3 nucleotides read TGTGCCAGCAGCTCCGTAGCGGGAACAGATACGCAGTATTTT. The chain employs TRBV7-2 and TRBJ2-3; TRBD2 matches at 8 bases. The junction had 3 bases not matched to a gene; V was cut back by 4 bases and J by 3 bases. The CDR3 is 14 amino acids. Germline values: CDR1 SGHTA, CDR2 FQGNSA.

The chain combines TRBV19 with TRBJ1-2; tentative D call: TRBD1 (6 bases). Between the trimmed V and J ends, which lost 6 bases and 0 bases, there was a span of 17 bases. The germline V gene has CDR1 LNHDA and CDR2 SQIVND (reference sequence). The CDR3 consists of 16 residues. The CDR3 DNA is TGTGCCAGTAGACTACAGGGTAGGCTTCCTAACTATGGCTACACCTTC. Encoded protein: CASRLQGRLPNYGYTF.